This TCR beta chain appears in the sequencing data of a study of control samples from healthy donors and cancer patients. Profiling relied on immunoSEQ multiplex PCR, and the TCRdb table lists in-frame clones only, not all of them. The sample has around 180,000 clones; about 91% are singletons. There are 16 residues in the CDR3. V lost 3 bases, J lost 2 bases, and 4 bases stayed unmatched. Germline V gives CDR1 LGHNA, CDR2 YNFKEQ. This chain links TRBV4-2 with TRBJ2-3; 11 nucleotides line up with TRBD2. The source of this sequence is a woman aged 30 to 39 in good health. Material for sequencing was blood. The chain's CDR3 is CASSQGLADFTDTQYF. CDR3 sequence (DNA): TGTGCCAGCAGCCAGGGACTAGCGGATTTCACAGATACGCAGTATTTT.